The 8 T cell receptor beta chains below come from one sample, sequenced in a study of human CD8 memory T cell subsets. The TCR beta sequencing libraries came from UMI-labeled 5' RACE. Reanalyzing the 5' RACE reads, TCRdb keeps one entry per CDR3 protein, without DNA. In total, the table holds roughly 5,000 distinct CDR3 sequences. The sequenced sample was CD8+ effector memory T cells (TEM) sorted from PBMCs. This sample's subset: effector memory CD8 T cells, CCR7- CD45RO+ CD95+. The origin of the receptors is a human donor in good health.

CDR3 region: CSARDTGEREQYF. The rearrangement links TRBV20-1 to TRBJ2-7; TCRdb's D call of TRBD1 is untestable without DNA. The CDR3 runs 13 residues. The germline V gene has CDR1 DFQATT and CDR2 SNEGSKA (reference sequence).

The V and J genes are TRBV20-1 and TRBJ1-6; TCRdb proposes TRBD1, but this gene call is untestable without DNA. The CDR3 spans 15 residues. CDR1 and CDR2 from the germline V gene are DFQATT and SNEGSKA (reference sequence). CDR3: CSARDILTDNSPLHF.

This clonotype is medium-sized by frequency. The rearrangement links TRBV6-4 to TRBJ2-1; TCRdb gives TRBD2 as the D gene, but with no DNA this cannot be confirmed. Germline V gene sequence: CDR1 MRHNA, CDR2 SNTAGT. This CDR3 is built from 15 residues. CDR3 sequence reads: CASSVLAGSGDEQFF.

This clonotype is called medium-sized (0.01 to 0.1%) based on its frequency. The chain uses TRBV27 and TRBJ2-7; TCRdb picks TRBD2, but there is no DNA to check that call. The length of the CDR3 is 17 residues. Germline CDR1 and CDR2: MNHEY and SMNVEV (reference sequence). CDR3 in amino acids: CASSLGGLAGGSYEQYF.

V gene TRBV6-4 combines with J gene TRBJ2-2; TCRdb designates TRBD1, a call that cannot be tested without DNA. The CDR3 has 15 residues. The germline CDR1 and CDR2 sequences are MRHNA and SNTAGT. CDR3 sequence: CASQPDRGHTGELFF.

The rearrangement joins TRBV6-1 to TRBJ2-2; TCRdb names TRBD1, which stays unverified in the absence of DNA. CDR3 size: 15 residues. Germline-derived CDR1 and CDR2 are MNHNS and SASEGT. This chain's CDR3 is CASSEGTGGTGELFF.

This clonotype is identified as medium-sized (0.01 to 0.1%) from frequency. The rearrangement joins TRBV27 to TRBJ2-7; TCRdb picks TRBD1, but there is no DNA to check that call. Looked up from germline, CDR1 is MNHEY and CDR2 is SMNVEV (reference sequence). The CDR3 covers 17 residues. CDR3 in amino acids: CASTEGGLQGANYEQYF.

This chain joins TRBV27 and TRBJ1-1. This CDR3 contains 12 residues. Germline V gene lookup returns CDR1 MNHEY and CDR2 SMNVEV (reference sequence). This CDR3 is CASSRGRTEAFF.